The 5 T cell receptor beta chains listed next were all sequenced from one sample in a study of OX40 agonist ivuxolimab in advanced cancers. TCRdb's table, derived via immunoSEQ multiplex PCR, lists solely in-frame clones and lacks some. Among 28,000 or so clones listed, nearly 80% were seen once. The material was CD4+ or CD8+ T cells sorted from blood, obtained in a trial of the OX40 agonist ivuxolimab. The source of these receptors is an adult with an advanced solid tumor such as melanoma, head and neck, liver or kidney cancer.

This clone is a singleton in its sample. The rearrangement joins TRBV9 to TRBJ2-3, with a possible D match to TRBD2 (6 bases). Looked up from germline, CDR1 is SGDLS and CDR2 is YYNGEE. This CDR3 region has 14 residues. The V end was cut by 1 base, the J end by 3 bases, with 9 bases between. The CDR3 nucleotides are TGTGCCAGCAGCGTAAACAGCGGGACAGATACGCAGTATTTT. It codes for CASSVNSGTDTQYF.

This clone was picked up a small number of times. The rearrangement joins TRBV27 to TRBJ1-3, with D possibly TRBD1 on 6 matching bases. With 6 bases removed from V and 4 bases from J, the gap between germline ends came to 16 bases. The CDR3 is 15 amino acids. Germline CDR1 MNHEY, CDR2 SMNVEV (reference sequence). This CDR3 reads CASRTEGGLGNTIYF. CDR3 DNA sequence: TGTGCCAGCAGAACCGAGGGGGGGCTGGGAAACACCATATATTTT.

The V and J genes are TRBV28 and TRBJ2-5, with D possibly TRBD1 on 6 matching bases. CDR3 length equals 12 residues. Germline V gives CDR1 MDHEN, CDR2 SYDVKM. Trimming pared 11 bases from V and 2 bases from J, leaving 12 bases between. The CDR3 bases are TGTGCCCTTAGTGACAGGCAAGAGACCCAGTACTTC. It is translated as CALSDRQETQYF. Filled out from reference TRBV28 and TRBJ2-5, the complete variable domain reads DVKVTQSSRYLVKRTGEKVFLECVQDMDHENMFWYRQDPGLGLRLIYFSYDVKMKEKGDIPEGYSVSREKKERFSLILESASTNQTSMYLCALSDRQETQYFGPGTRLLVL.

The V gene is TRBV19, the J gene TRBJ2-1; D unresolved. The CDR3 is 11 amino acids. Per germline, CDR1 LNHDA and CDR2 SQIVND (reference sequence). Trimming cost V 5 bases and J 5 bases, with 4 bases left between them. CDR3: CASSGNNEQFF. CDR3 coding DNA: TGTGCCAGTAGTGGTAACAATGAGCAGTTCTTC.

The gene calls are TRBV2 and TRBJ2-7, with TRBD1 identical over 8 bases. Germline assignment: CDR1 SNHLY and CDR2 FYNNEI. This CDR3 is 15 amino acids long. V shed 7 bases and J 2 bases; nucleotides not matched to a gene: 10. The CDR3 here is CASTPRGQGTYEQYF. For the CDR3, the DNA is TGTGCCAGCACCCCCCGTGGACAGGGTACCTACGAGCAGTACTTC.